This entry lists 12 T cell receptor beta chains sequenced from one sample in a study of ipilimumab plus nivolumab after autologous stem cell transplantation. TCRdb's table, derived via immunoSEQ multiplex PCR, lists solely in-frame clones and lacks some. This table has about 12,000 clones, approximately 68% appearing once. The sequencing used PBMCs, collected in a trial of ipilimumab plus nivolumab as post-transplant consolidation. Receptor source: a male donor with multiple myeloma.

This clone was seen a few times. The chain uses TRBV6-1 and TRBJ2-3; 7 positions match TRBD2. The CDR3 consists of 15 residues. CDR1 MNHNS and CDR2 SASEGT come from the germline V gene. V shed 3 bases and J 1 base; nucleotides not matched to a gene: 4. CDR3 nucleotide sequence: TGTGCCAGCAGTGATAGACTAGCTGGCACAGATACGCAGTATTTT. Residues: CASSDRLAGTDTQYF.

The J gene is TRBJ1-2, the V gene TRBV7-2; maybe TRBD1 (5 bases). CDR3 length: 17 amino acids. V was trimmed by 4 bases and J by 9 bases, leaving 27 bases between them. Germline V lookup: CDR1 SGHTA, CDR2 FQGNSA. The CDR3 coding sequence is TGTGCCAGCAGCTCGACTATGCCAGGGCATAGCAGAGGGCGCTACACCTTC. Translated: CASSSTMPGHSRGRYTF.

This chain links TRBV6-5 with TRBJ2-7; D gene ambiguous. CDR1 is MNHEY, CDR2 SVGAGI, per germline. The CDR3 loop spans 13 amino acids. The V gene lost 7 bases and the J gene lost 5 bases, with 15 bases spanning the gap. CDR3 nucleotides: TGTGCCAGCACCCAGAAGACCCGGCACGAGCAGTACTTC. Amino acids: CASTQKTRHEQYF.

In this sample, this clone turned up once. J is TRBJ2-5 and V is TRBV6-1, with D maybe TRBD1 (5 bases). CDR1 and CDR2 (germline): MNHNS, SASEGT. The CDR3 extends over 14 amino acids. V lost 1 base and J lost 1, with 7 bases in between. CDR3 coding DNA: TGTGCCAGCAGTGAAGAGCAGGGCCAAGAGACCCAGTACTTC. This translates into CASSEEQGQETQYF.

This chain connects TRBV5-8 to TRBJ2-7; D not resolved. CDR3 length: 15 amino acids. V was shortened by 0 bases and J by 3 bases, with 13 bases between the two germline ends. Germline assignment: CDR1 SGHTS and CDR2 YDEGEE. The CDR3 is CASSLADVRVYEQYF. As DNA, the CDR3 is TGTGCCAGCAGCTTGGCCGACGTCCGGGTCTACGAGCAGTACTTC.

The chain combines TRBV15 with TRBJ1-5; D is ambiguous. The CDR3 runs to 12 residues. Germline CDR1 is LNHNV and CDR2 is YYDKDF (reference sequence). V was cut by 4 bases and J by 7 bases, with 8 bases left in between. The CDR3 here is CATSKSEQPQHF. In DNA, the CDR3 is TGTGCCACCAGCAAGAGTGAACAGCCCCAGCATTTT.

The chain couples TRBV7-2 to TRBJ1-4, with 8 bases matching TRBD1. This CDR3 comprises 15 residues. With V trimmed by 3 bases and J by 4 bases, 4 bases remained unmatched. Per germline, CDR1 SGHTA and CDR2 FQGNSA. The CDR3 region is CASSLGDRFNEKLFF. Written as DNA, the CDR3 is TGTGCCAGCAGCTTGGGGGACAGGTTTAATGAAAAACTGTTTTTT.

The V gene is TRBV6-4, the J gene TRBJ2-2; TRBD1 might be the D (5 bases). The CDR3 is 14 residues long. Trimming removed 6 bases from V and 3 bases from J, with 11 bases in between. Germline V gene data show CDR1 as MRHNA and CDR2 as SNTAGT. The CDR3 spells CASRPGWDTGELFF. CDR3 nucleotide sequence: TGTGCCAGCAGACCAGGGTGGGACACCGGGGAGCTGTTTTTT.

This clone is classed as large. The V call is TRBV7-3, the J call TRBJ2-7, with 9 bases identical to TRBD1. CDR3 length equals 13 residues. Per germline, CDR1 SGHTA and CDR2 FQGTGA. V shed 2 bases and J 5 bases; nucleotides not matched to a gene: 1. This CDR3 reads CASSLWTGDEQYF. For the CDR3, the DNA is TGTGCCAGCAGCTTATGGACAGGGGACGAGCAGTACTTC.

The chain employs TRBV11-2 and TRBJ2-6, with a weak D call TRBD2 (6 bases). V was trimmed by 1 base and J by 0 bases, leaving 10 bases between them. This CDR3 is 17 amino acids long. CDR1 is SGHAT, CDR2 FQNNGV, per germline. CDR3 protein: CASSLGAGSSGANVLTF. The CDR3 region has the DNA TGTGCCAGCAGCTTAGGGGCCGGGAGCTCTGGGGCCAACGTCCTGACTTTC.

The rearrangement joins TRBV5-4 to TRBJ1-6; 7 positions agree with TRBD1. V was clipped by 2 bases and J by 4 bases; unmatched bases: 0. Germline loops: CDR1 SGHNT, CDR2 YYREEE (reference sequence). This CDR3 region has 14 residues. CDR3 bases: TGTGCCAGCAGCTTACAGGGGTATAATTCACCCCTCCACTTT. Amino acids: CASSLQGYNSPLHF. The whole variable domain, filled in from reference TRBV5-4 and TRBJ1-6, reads ETGVTQSPTHLIKTRGQQVTLRCSSQSGHNTVSWYQQALGQGPQFIFQYYREEENGRGNFPPRFSGLQFPNYSSELNVNALELDDSALYLCASSLQGYNSPLHFGNGTRLTVT.

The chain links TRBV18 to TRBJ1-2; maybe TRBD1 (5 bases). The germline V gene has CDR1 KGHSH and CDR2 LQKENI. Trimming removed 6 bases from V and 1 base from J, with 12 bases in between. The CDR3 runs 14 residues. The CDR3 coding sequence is TGTGCCAGCTCCCGAGACAGTGTTAACTATGGCTACACCTTC. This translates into CASSRDSVNYGYTF.